This TCR beta chain was recorded in a study of T-cell memory formation after mild COVID-19. On the study more broadly: Clustering of TCRs was largely donor specific. Study conclusions and caveats: Among clones peaking at day 37 in the second wave, SARS-CoV-2 specificity remained unconfirmed.

UMIs and sample barcodes were carried by the TCR alpha and TCR beta cDNA libraries that 5'RACE produced using constant-segment primers. Via MiXCR, TCRdb re-called the 5' RACE reads, giving one row per CDR3 protein. In the table there are about 140,000 distinct CDR3 sequences, 11% to 15% of which are singletons. Comments on this clonotype: Its matching antigen is unknown.

Sequencing was carried out using PBMCs or a T cell subset sorted from them (not recorded which). This TCR was recovered from an adult woman who had mild COVID-19 (a few samples of this study predate the infection). Cell type and time point are not known.

CDR3 in DNA: TGTGCCTGGTCGGCGGACAGGTCCTACGAGCAGTACTTC. Amino acids: CAWSADRSYEQYF. The chain couples TRBV30 to TRBJ2-7; 7 bases agree with TRBD1. CDR1 and CDR2 (germline): GTSNPN, SVGIG (reference sequence). Trimming at V came to 5 bases and at J to 1 base, leaving 5 bases not matched to a gene. The CDR3 totals 13 residues.